This TCR beta chain emerged from a study of T cell clonality in common variable immunodeficiency. Points on this clone: What it recognizes is unknown. The junction does not match germline at one end; this may be a read error. Read coverage stops 3 residues before the CDR3 terminus; the germline J gene supplies the remainder.

Study-wide results and limits: CVID subjects showed higher TCRbeta clonality than healthy controls.

CDR3 size: 19 residues. Libraries were prepared by immunoSEQ multiplex PCR; TCRdb keeps only in-frame clonotypes and omits some of them. This repertoire holds tens of thousands of clones, and none appear only once. This clonotype originated in a person aged 18 to 75 in good health. The chain joins TRBV7-1 to TRBJ1-4; 7 bases match TRBD1. TRBV7-1 is given ORF status, its function remaining uncertain. The sequenced sample was peripheral blood mononuclear cells. CDR3 bases read: TGTGCCAGCAGCTCAGTACCCGGGACAGCCGGTACAACTAATGAAAGA. This encodes CASSSVPGTAGTTNER. The full-length CDR3 reads as CASSSVPGTAGTTNERLFF.